Listed below are T cell receptor beta chains from one sample, sequenced in a study of metastatic and nonmetastatic thyroid tumors. TCRdb re-called clones via MiXCR from the PCR reads. The sample consists of about 48,000 clones, around 20% of them appearing once. The sample taken for sequencing was blood. All receptors come from a male donor with papillary thyroid cancer or a benign thyroid nodule (not recorded which). Some clones in this sample may be carry-over from other donors' samples. The CDR3 runs from the conserved cysteine through the conserved F or W. D genes are given only for firm matches. Clone size is shown for a subset of rows, as once, few, many or a class of expanded clone.

TRBJ2-1 TRBV6-5 few TRBD2 CASSYRGGGTSYNEQFF TGTGCCAGCAGTTACCGAGGCGGGGGGACTTCCTACAATGAGCAGTTCTTC
TRBJ2-3 TRBV11-2 . . CASSFGRDTQYF TGTGCCAGCAGCTTCGGCCGGGATACGCAGTATTTT
TRBJ2-1 TRBV11-3 many TRBD2 CASGRGAYNEQFF TGTGCCAGCGGGCGGGGGGCCTACAATGAGCAGTTCTTC
TRBJ2-2 TRBV7-8 . . CASSLVVRNTGELFF TGTGCCAGCAGCTTAGTGGTCAGGAACACCGGGGAGCTGTTTTTT
TRBJ1-1 TRBV7-6 . TRBD1 CASPVTGVDRNTEAFF TGTGCCAGCCCCGTTACAGGGGTAGACAGGAACACTGAAGCTTTCTTT
TRBJ2-7 TRBV6-1 many . CASSPGLLQSYEQYF TGTGCCAGCAGCCCCGGCCTCTTACAGTCCTACGAGCAGTACTTC
TRBJ1-1 TRBV30 many . CAWSRGANTEAFF TGTGCCTGGAGCCGAGGGGCGAACACTGAAGCTTTCTTT
TRBJ1-1 TRBV7-3 many . CASSLPVGEAFF TGTGCCAGCAGTCTCCCGGTGGGGGAAGCTTTCTTT
TRBJ1-2 TRBV6-5 medium-sized TRBD1 CASSYSMGQGTFYGYTF TGTGCCAGCAGTTACTCGATGGGACAGGGAACTTTCTATGGCTACACCTTC
TRBJ2-3 TRBV7-3 . TRBD1 CASSLGQGSTDTQYF TGTGCCAGCAGCTTAGGACAGGGTAGCACAGATACGCAGTATTTT
TRBJ2-3 TRBV11-2 . TRBD1 CASSFRDRRTDTQYF TGTGCCAGCAGCTTCCGGGACAGACGCACAGATACGCAGTATTTT
TRBJ2-1 TRBV10-3 many TRBD2 CAISAQRGDNEQFF TGTGCCATCAGTGCACAGCGGGGTGACAATGAGCAGTTCTTC
TRBJ2-1 TRBV20-1 . . CSARTRDKITDEQFF TGCAGTGCTAGAACCCGGGACAAAATTACCGATGAGCAGTTCTTC
TRBJ1-4 TRBV6-1 . TRBD1 CASSSAGGFGNEKLFF TGTGCCAGCAGTTCCGCAGGGGGCTTCGGTAATGAAAAACTGTTTTTT
TRBJ1-1 TRBV19 many . CASSIKVYRPGISNTEAFF TGTGCCAGTAGTATAAAGGTGTACAGGCCCGGGATTTCGAACACTGAAGCTTTCTTT